Below are 23 T cell receptor beta chains sequenced from a single sample in a study of neoadjuvant nivolumab and ipilimumab in lung cancer. TCRdb keeps only in-frame clones here, not all; method: immunoSEQ multiplex PCR. This sample yields roughly 18,000 clones, of which around three quarters are seen a single time; roughly 9% belongs to the top ten. The sample in question was tumor tissue, obtained after neoadjuvant nivolumab, alone or with ipilimumab, at or shortly before surgery. Every receptor here comes from an adult with non-small cell lung cancer.

This clone was seen more than once but under ten times. The chain links TRBV27 to TRBJ2-1; 10 bases map to TRBD2. The CDR3 has 15 amino acids. V gave up 5 bases and J gave up 2 bases; unmatched junction bases: 3. Germline V CDR1 and CDR2: MNHEY, SMNVEV (reference sequence). As DNA, the CDR3 is TGTGCCAGCAGTACGAGCGGGGGGGCCTACAATGAGCAGTTCTTC. It encodes CASSTSGGAYNEQFF.

V and J are TRBV9 and TRBJ1-3; D is unclear. Germline V gives CDR1 SGDLS, CDR2 YYNGEE. The CDR3 totals 15 residues. The V gene lost 1 base and the J gene lost 14 bases, with 22 bases spanning the gap. The DNA for the CDR3 is TGTGCCAGCAGCGTAATGGAGGGTTCCGGGCCCCAACTATATTTT. Its protein is CASSVMEGSGPQLYF.

Remarks on this clone: At one of its ends the junction is not consistent with the germline gene, which may arise from a read error. This chain links TRBV5-1 with TRBJ2-3, with 7 nucleotides matching TRBD1. The CDR3 is 14 amino acids. Looked up from germline, CDR1 is SGHRS and CDR2 is YFSETQ. The CDR3 sequence is CASSLGQITDTQYF. CDR3 bases: TGCGCCAGCAGTTTGGGACAGATCACAGATACGCAGTATTTT.

CDR3 region: CASSLQGSTDTQYF. DNA for the CDR3: TGCGCCAGCAGCCTACAGGGTAGCACAGATACGCAGTATTTT. The rearrangement uses TRBV4-3 and TRBJ2-3, with D perhaps TRBD1 (6 bases). The CDR3 runs 14 residues. With 4 bases removed from V and 0 bases from J, the gap between germline ends came to 8 bases. Per germline, CDR1 LGHNA and CDR2 YSLEER.

The V and J genes are TRBV9 and TRBJ2-3; TRBD2 might be the D (6 bases). Trimming removed 4 bases from V and 4 bases from J, with 16 bases in between. This CDR3 region has 15 residues. CDR1 is SGDLS and CDR2 is YYNGEE in the germline V gene. CDR3 sequence reads: CASSPRLGEADTQYF. The CDR3 nucleotides read TGTGCCAGCAGCCCTCGCCTCGGGGAGGCAGATACGCAGTATTTT.

CDR3 protein: CASSQLAGSSTQYF. CDR3 DNA sequence: TGTGCCAGCAGCCAGCTAGCGGGTAGTAGTACGCAGTATTTT. This chain links TRBV7-2 with TRBJ2-3, with 8 bases identical to TRBD2. Germline V lookup: CDR1 SGHTA, CDR2 FQGNSA. The CDR3 loop spans 14 amino acids. Germline trimming cut 5 bases from V and 8 bases from J; bases unmatched to any gene: 9.

The rearrangement links TRBV7-9 to TRBJ2-1; D is unresolved. In germline, CDR1 is SEHNR, CDR2 FQNEAQ (reference sequence). V gave up 7 bases and J gave up 4 bases, with 17 bases separating them. The length of the CDR3 is 15 residues. Written as DNA, the CDR3 is TGTGCCAGCACCCTTGGCCAGGCCCCTTACAATGAGCAGTTCTTC. Amino acid sequence: CASTLGQAPYNEQFF.

The rearrangement uses TRBV9 and TRBJ2-1, with 10 positions matching TRBD2. The CDR3 consists of 16 residues. From germline, CDR1 is SGDLS and CDR2 YYNGEE. J gave up 7 bases and V 3 bases, and 10 bases lay outside the gene matches. CDR3 region: CASSALVLAGLNEQFF. As DNA, the CDR3 is TGTGCCAGCAGCGCCCTAGTACTAGCGGGGTTGAATGAGCAGTTCTTC.

V is TRBV19 and J is TRBJ2-4; weak D call: TRBD2 (6 bases). This CDR3 contains 18 residues. Trimming took off 0 bases at V and 0 bases at J, with 15 bases between the two ends. Germline V gene sequence: CDR1 LNHDA, CDR2 SQIVND (reference sequence). The CDR3 spells CASSIDGAGRLAKNIQYF. The DNA of the CDR3 is TGTGCCAGTAGTATAGATGGTGCAGGGAGGTTAGCCAAAAACATTCAGTACTTC.

This CDR3 reads CASSHFSHRDSYEKLFF. The CDR3 DNA is TGTGCCAGCAGCCATTTTTCACACCGGGACAGTTATGAAAAACTGTTTTTT. This chain connects TRBV6-4 to TRBJ1-4; 7 nucleotides match TRBD1. The CDR3 loop spans 17 amino acids. Trimming took 6 bases from V and 6 from J; bases not matched to a gene: 16. CDR1 and CDR2 (germline): MRHNA, SNTAGT.

The rearrangement uses TRBV27 and TRBJ2-7, with 7 bases lining up with TRBD2. CDR3 length: 13 amino acids. Germline V gives CDR1 MNHEY, CDR2 SMNVEV (reference sequence). Losses at the gene ends were 5 bases for V and 4 bases for J; bases not matched to a gene: 5. The CDR3 protein is CASSRPGGYEQYF. DNA for the CDR3: TGTGCCAGCAGTCGGCCGGGGGGTTACGAGCAGTACTTC.

This chain connects TRBV5-4 to TRBJ1-2, with 10 bases matching TRBD1. This CDR3 contains 14 residues. The junction had 8 bases not matched to a gene; V was cut back by 6 bases and J by 6 bases. The germline V gene encodes CDR1 SGHNT and CDR2 YYREEE (reference sequence). CDR3 nucleotides: TGTGCCAGCACCATGACAGGGGGCGCGAATGGCTACACCTTC. Its translation: CASTMTGGANGYTF.

This chain uses TRBV2 with TRBJ1-2; 9 nucleotides match TRBD1. CDR3 length: 14 residues. Germline V CDR1 and CDR2: SNHLY, FYNNEI. Unmatched junction bases numbered 7, after V lost 6 bases and J lost 5 bases. The CDR3 nucleotides read TGTGCCAGCAGGCCGGGACAGGGTGGTTATGGCTACACCTTC. Protein: CASRPGQGGYGYTF.

This clone was counted only a few times. The chain combines TRBV6-1 with TRBJ1-5, with 7 nucleotides matching TRBD1. Looked up from germline, CDR1 is MNHNS and CDR2 is SASEGT. The CDR3 has 15 residues. With 6 bases clipped from V and 6 bases from J, the junction kept 11 bases outside the gene matches. The CDR3 coding sequence is TGTGCCAGCAGCGACTACAGGGGAGGTAGTCAGCCCCAGCATTTT. Translated, it gives CASSDYRGGSQPQHF.

The genes are TRBV6-5 and TRBJ1-4, with 7 bases aligning to TRBD1. The CDR3 is 14 residues long. Losses at the gene ends were 6 bases for V and 7 bases for J; bases not matched to a gene: 8. Germline CDR1 and CDR2: MNHEY and SVGAGI. The CDR3 sequence is CASRSGTALEKLFF. The CDR3 DNA reads as TGTGCCAGCAGGTCCGGGACAGCCCTTGAAAAACTGTTTTTT.

This chain joins TRBV6-1 and TRBJ2-1, with D perhaps TRBD1 (6 bases). CDR1 and CDR2 from the germline V gene are MNHNS and SASEGT. V was shortened by 10 bases and J by 6 bases, with 19 bases between the two germline ends. The CDR3 loop spans 14 amino acids. The CDR3 is CAITLGHSTNEQFF. DNA of the CDR3: TGTGCCATTACCCTGGGACATTCTACCAATGAGCAGTTCTTC.

This chain uses TRBV28 with TRBJ1-2; 8 nucleotides agree with TRBD1. V gave up 10 bases and J gave up 3 bases; unmatched junction bases: 10. The CDR3 covers 14 residues. Germline V gene lookup returns CDR1 MDHEN and CDR2 SYDVKM. The CDR3 nucleotides are TGTGCCACTCTACCGGGACAGGCGTACTATGGCTACACCTTC. This translates into CATLPGQAYYGYTF.

The chain has TRBV5-1 and TRBJ2-7; 9 nucleotides align to TRBD1. With V trimmed by 0 bases and J by 1 base, 8 bases remained unmatched. This CDR3 region has 17 residues. Per germline, CDR1 SGHRS and CDR2 YFSETQ. CDR3 region: CASSLGQGGTFSYEQYF. In DNA form, the CDR3 reads TGCGCCAGCAGCTTGGGACAGGGGGGAACTTTTTCCTACGAGCAGTACTTC.

The chain links TRBV7-2 to TRBJ2-6; D is unresolved. The CDR3 contains 17 residues. Germline CDR1 and CDR2: SGHTA and FQGNSA. Between the trimmed V and J ends, which lost 2 bases and 2 bases, there was a span of 13 bases. CDR3 sequence: CASSLNGRTPGANVLTF. The CDR3 nucleotides read TGTGCCAGCAGCTTAAATGGCCGGACCCCTGGGGCCAACGTCCTGACTTTC. Full variable domain (remainder filled in from reference TRBV7-2 and TRBJ2-6): GAGVSQSPSNKVTEKGKDVELRCDPISGHTALYWYRQSLGQGLEFLIYFQGNSAPDKSGLPSDRFSAERTGGSVSTLTIQRTQQEDSAVYLCASSLNGRTPGANVLTFGAGSRLTVL.

This clone occurred a few times. This rearrangement joins TRBV11-2 to TRBJ2-5, with 8 nucleotides matching TRBD2. The J segment lost 6 bases and the V segment lost 1 base, leaving 10 bases of the junction unmatched. The CDR3 loop spans 16 amino acids. Germline V gene lookup returns CDR1 SGHAT and CDR2 FQNNGV. The CDR3 sequence is CASSLGGTSGGKTQYF. The CDR3 bases are TGTGCCAGCAGCTTAGGTGGAACTAGCGGCGGTAAGACCCAGTACTTC.

The V call is TRBV28, the J call TRBJ1-1; D uncertain. The CDR3 has 12 residues. The germline V gene encodes CDR1 MDHEN and CDR2 SYDVKM. The V end lost 8 bases, the J end lost 4 bases, and 11 bases lay between the germline ends. The CDR3 reads CASLAMGTEAFF. The DNA of the CDR3 is TGTGCCAGCCTTGCGATGGGCACTGAAGCTTTCTTT.

The J gene is TRBJ2-3, the V gene TRBV11-3, with D possibly called TRBD1 or TRBD2 (5 bases each). The germline V gene has CDR1 SGHNT and CDR2 YENEEA. The ends were cut back, 1 base at V and 6 bases at J, with 14 bases in the middle. The CDR3 has 15 amino acids. This CDR3 reads CASSLGRDARDTQYF. CDR3 sequence (DNA): TGTGCCAGCAGCTTAGGTCGGGACGCACGGGATACGCAGTATTTT. Complete variable domain (other parts from reference TRBV11-3 and TRBJ2-3): EAGVVQSPRYKIIEKKQPVAFWCNPISGHNTLYWYLQNLGQGPELLIRYENEEAVDDSQLPKDRFSAERLKGVDSTLKIQPAELGDSAVYLCASSLGRDARDTQYFGPGTRLTVL.

V usage is TRBV5-1 and J usage is TRBJ1-2, with D possibly TRBD1 on 5 matching bases. The CDR3 has 13 residues. Trimming took 2 bases from V and 4 from J, leaving 9 bases between them. CDR1 is SGHRS, CDR2 YFSETQ, per germline. CDR3 residues: CASSFGGSYGYTF. CDR3 sequence (DNA): TGCGCCAGCAGCTTCGGGGGGAGCTATGGCTACACCTTC.